One and the same sample provided the 3 T cell receptor beta chains below, sequenced in a study of graft-versus-host responses after intestinal transplantation. Sequencing used immunoSEQ multiplex PCR; TCRdb keeps in-frame clones, though not all of them. This table holds about 20,000 clones, around nine tenths found once. Here the sequenced sample was bone marrow, taken about 130 days after transplant. The source is a human patient who received an intestinal transplant, so some T cells may come from the graft donor.

This clone was recorded once. This chain links TRBV5-1 with TRBJ1-4; D is perhaps TRBD1 (6 bases). V gave up 4 bases and J gave up 0 bases, with 13 bases separating them. Germline loops: CDR1 SGHRS, CDR2 YFSETQ. This CDR3 is built from 16 residues. CDR3 DNA: TGCGCCAGCAGCGCGGGACATCAAACAACTAATGAAAAACTGTTTTTT. Its translation is CASSAGHQTTNEKLFF. The full variable domain, its missing parts supplied by reference TRBV5-1 and TRBJ1-4, is KAGVTQTPRYLIKTRGQQVTLSCSPISGHRSVSWYQQTPGQGLQFLFEYFSETQRNKGNFPGRFSGRQFSNSRSEMNVSTLELGDSALYLCASSAGHQTTNEKLFFGSGTQLSVL.

A single count supports this clone. The chain has TRBV14 and TRBJ2-7; D is uncertain. Germline V CDR1 and CDR2: SGHDN, FVKESK. The CDR3 runs 19 residues. Trimming removed 4 bases from V and 1 base from J, with 26 bases in between. DNA of the CDR3: TGTGCCAGCAGCCGACGAAAAACATATGGCGACTGGGAATCCTACGAGCAGTACTTC. Translated: CASSRRKTYGDWESYEQYF.

The chain employs TRBV7-2 and TRBJ2-7; 7 bases are shared with TRBD2. This CDR3 is 16 amino acids long. CDR1 is SGHTA and CDR2 is FQGNSA in the germline V gene. V lost 1 base to trimming and J lost 4 bases; unmatched junction nucleotides: 10. The CDR3 sequence is CASSLVGGVQIYEQYF. CDR3 bases: TGTGCCAGCAGCTTAGTTGGGGGGGTACAGATATACGAGCAGTACTTC.